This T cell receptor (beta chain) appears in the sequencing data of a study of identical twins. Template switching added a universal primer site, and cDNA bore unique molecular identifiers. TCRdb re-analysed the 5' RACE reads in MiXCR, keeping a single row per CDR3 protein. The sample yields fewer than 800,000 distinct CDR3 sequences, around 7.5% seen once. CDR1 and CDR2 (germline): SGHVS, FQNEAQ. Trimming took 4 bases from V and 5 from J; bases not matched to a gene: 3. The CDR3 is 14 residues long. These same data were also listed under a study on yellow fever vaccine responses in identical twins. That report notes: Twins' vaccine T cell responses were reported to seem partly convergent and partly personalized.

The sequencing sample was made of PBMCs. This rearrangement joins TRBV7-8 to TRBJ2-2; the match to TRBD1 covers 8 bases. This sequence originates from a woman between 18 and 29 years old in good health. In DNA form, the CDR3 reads TGTGCCAGCAGCTCCAGGACAGGGACCGGGGAGCTGTTTTTT. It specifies CASSSRTGTGELFF.